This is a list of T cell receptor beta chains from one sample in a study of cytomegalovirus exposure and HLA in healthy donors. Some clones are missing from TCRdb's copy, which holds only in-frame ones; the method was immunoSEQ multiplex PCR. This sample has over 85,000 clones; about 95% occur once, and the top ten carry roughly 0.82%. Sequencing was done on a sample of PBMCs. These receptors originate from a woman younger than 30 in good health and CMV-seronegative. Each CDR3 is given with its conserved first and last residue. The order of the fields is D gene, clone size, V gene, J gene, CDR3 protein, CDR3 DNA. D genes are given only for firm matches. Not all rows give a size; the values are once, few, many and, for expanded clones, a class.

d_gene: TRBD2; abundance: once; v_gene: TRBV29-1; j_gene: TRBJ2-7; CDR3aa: CSAQTSGRGTYEQYF; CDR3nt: TGCAGCGCCCAGACTAGCGGGAGGGGGACCTACGAGCAGTACTTC
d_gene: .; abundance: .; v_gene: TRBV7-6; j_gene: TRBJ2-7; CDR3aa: CASSPQRGNEQYF; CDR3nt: TGTGCCAGCAGCCCACAACGGGGGAACGAGCAGTACTTC
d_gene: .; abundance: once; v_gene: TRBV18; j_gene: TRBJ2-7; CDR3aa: CASSPQGPGEQYF; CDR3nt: TGTGCCAGCTCACCACAAGGCCCCGGGGAGCAGTACTTC
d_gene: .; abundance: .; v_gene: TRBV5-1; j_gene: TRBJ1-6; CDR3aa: CASSLTAYNSPLHF; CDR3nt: TGCGCCAGCAGCTTGACAGCATATAATTCACCCCTCCACTTT
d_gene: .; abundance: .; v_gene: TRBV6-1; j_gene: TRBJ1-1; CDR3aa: CAIKMNTEAFF; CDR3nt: TGTGCCATCAAAATGAACACTGAAGCTTTCTTT
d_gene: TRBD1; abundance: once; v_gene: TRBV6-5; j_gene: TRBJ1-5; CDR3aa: CASGQGESNQPQHF; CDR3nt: TGTGCCAGCGGACAGGGAGAGAGCAATCAGCCCCAGCATTTT
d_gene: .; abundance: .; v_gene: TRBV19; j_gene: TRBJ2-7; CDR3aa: CASSVAGDRYEQYF; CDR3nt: TGTGCCAGTAGTGTAGCGGGGGACAGGTACGAGCAGTACTTC
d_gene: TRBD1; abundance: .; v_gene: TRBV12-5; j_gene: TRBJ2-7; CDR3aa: CASGSGTAPMREQYF; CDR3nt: TGTGCTAGTGGTTCCGGGACAGCCCCAATGCGGGAGCAGTACTTC
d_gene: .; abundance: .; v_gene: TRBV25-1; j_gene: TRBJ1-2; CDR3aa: CASRGEGLNYGYTF; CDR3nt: TGTGCCAGCAGGGGGGAGGGCCTTAACTATGGCTACACCTTC
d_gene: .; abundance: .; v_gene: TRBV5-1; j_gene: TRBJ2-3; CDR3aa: CASSLVGDISTDTQYF; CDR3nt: TGCGCCAGCAGCTTGGTGGGAGACATTAGCACAGATACGCAGTATTTT
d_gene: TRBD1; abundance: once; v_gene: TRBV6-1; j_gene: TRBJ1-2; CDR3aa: CASSGLRKDRGPDYGYTF; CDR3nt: TGTGCCAGCAGTGGGCTAAGGAAAGACAGGGGGCCGGACTATGGCTACACCTTC
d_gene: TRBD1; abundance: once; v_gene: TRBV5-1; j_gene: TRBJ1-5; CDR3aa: CASPRDRGWGQPQHF; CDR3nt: TGCGCCAGCCCCCGGGACAGGGGATGGGGCCAGCCCCAGCATTTT
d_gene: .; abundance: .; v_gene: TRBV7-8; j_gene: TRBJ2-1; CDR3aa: CASLGGGRMYNEQFF; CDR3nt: TGTGCCAGCTTGGGGGGCGGGAGAATGTACAATGAGCAGTTCTTC
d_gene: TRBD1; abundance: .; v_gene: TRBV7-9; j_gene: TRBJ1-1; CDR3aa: CASSSPLKGAGNTEAFF; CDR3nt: TGTGCCAGCAGCTCCCCCCTCAAGGGGGCAGGGAACACTGAAGCTTTCTTT
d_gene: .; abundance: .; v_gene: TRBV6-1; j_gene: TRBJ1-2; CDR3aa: CTSSEDPGWYGYTF; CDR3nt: TGTACCAGCAGTGAAGACCCAGGCTGGTATGGCTACACCTTC
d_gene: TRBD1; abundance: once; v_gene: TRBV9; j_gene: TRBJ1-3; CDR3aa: CASSATTGEPLGNTIYF; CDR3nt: TGTGCCAGCAGCGCAACGACAGGGGAGCCCCTTGGAAACACCATATATTTT